This T cell receptor beta chain derives from a study of T cells in Graves' hyperthyroidism and ophthalmopathy (dated by TCRdb to 2018 to 2020). For the study in its entirety: Peripheral blood samples were taken at initial diagnosis, before any treatment was given. A discovery cohort of about 100 patients, approximately 45 with Graves' ophthalmopathy and 55 to 60 with stable Graves' hyperthyroidism, was used to find distinguishing TCR V-J signatures. An independent validation cohort of around 20 hyperthyroidism patients and roughly 16 patients who later progressed to ophthalmopathy tested prospective prediction of ophthalmopathy. The roughly 91 discovery patients were randomly divided into training and test sets at a 7:3 ratio. The study also compared thyroid tissue and blood T-cell repertoires from several Graves' hyperthyroidism patients. After blood sampling, hyperthyroidism patients were treated with methimazole at a starting dose of 30 mg daily, and ophthalmopathy patients were treated with high-dose intravenous methylprednisolone. The paper describes TCR Vbeta CDR3 sequencing of 140 or so peripheral blood samples, made up of roughly 45 ophthalmopathy patients, more than 70 hyperthyroidism patients and about 17 progressor patients. Beyond this particular receptor, the publication reports: In validation, the model predicted progression to ophthalmopathy with approximately 71% sensitivity and 72% to 75% specificity, a median of about 6 months before onset. A model built on a 13 V-J signature distinguished ophthalmopathy from stable hyperthyroidism, reaching roughly 88% sensitivity and about 81% specificity in cross-validation and 80%/75% in testing. Sample size was not statistically predetermined, and investigators were not blinded to group allocation. Most expanded thyroid clonotypes (frequency above 0.001) were also found in blood, which suggests that blood repertoires may mirror thyroid immune responses.

TCR beta CDR3 regions were amplified from RNA transcripts. The TCR CDR3 was subjected to a first round of RT-PCR using the HTBI primer set and the Qiagen OneStep RT-PCR kit. Libraries were constructed in a second round of multiplex PCR, after which size selection and purification were performed. The libraries were sequenced on an Illumina HiSeq2000 using paired-end 100 bp reads. The paper's data handling went like this. Raw data were processed with SOAPnuke, discarding reads with adapters, uncalled bases, mean Phred below 15, or no exact constant-primer or identifier match. COPE v1.2.5 was used to merge high-quality paired reads, and clonotypes were defined as unique nucleotide sequences. Clonotypes were aligned to IMGT TRBV, TRBD and TRBJ reference segments using MiTCR v1.1. The analysis was restricted to V-J combinations with a frequency above 0.0001, which together covered 99.2% of the repertoires. The TCS score was defined as F50 (clonal expansion) divided by E x V (chaos), with BLOSUM62-based TCRdist calculated between CDR3 peptides within each V-J. Welch's t-statistics and random forest reduced roughly 530 V-J features to roughly 13, which were used in a naive Bayes classifier (R e1071). In TCRdb, the public reads were trimmed at Q25 with fastp and aligned with MiXCR, with productive beta chains retained. Every distinct CDR3 protein forms one entry, paired with its most common genes and DNA. The V and J calls and clone size come from TCRdb's table, not from the authors' own analysis. The sample records around 300,000 distinct CDR3 sequences, around 22% of which are singletons. The ten biggest clones cover 50% to 75% of the sample.

Moderately to severely active disease, a Clinical Activity Score of at least 3, a NOSPECS grade of at least 4, and a duration under 3 months were present in ophthalmopathy patients. Any patient with an uncontrolled infection, another autoimmune disease, pregnancy or lactation was excluded. Diagnoses were established on the basis of clinical symptoms, serum thyroxine and TRAb, thyroid ultrasound, and orbital computed tomography. Ficoll-Paque density gradient centrifugation was used to isolate PBMCs from 9.5 to 10 ml of fresh peripheral blood. Total RNA was extracted using Trizol reagent, and RNA quality was assessed on an Agilent 2100 Bioanalyzer. The CDR3 starts with the cysteine, ends with the phenylalanine, and has 16 residues. The only DNA kept is the CDR3, 48 bases in frame from the first base. From a lookup of the germline V gene, CDR1 and CDR2 are SGHVS and FQNEAQ. Trimming accounts for 3 bases at V and 5 bases at J, while the number of junction bases matched to no gene is 5.

There are many counts of this clonotype. The antigen it binds to is not known. The input lacks base qualities; no much larger clone sits a single base away. The V and J genes are TRBV7-8 and TRBJ2-3; 13 bases in the middle match TRBD2. The sequenced material came from blood. This receptor was identified in a man between 25 and 39 years old with Graves' ophthalmopathy. The DNA reads as follows: TGTGCCAGCAGCTTGAGGACTAGCGGGAGTAGAGATACGCAGTATTTT. Translation gives CASSLRTSGSRDTQYF.